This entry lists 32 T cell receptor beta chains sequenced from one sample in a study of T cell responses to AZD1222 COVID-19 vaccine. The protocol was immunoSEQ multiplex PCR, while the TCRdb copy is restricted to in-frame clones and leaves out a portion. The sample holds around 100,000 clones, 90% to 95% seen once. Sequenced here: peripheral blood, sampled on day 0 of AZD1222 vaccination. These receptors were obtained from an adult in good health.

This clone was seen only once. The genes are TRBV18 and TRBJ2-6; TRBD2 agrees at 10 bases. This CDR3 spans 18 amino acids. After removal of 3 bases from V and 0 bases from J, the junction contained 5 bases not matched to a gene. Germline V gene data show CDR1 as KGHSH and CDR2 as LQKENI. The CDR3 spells CASSPVLAGASGANVLTF. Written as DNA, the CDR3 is TGTGCCAGCTCACCGGTGCTAGCGGGGGCCTCTGGGGCCAACGTCCTGACTTTC.

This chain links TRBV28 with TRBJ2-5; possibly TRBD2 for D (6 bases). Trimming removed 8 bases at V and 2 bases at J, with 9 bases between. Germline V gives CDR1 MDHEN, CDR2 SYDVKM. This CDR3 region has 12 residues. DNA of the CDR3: TGTGCCAGCCTTGGGAGGCAAGAGACCCAGTACTTC. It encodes CASLGRQETQYF.

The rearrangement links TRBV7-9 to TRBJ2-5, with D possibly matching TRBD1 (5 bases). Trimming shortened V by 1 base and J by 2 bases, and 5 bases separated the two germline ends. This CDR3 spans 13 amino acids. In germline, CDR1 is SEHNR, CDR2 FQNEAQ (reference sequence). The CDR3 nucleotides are TGTGCCAGCAGCTTAGGGACACAAGAGACCCAGTACTTC. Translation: CASSLGTQETQYF.

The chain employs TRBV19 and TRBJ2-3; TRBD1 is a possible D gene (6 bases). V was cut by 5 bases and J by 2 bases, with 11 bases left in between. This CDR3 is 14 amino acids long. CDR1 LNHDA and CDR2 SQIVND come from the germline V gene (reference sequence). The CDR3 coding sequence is TGTGCCAGTAGTCCACAGGGACCCACAGATACGCAGTATTTT. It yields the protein CASSPQGPTDTQYF.

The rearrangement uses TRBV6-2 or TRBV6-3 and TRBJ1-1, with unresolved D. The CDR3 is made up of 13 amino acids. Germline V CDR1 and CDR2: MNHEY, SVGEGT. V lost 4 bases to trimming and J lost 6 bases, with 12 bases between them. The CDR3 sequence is CASSCSMRAEAFF. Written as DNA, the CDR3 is TGTGCCAGCAGTTGCTCTATGAGGGCTGAAGCTTTCTTT.

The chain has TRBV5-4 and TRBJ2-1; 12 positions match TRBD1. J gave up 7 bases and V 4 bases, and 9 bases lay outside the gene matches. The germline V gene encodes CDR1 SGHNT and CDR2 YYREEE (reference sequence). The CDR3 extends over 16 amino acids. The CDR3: CASSGPGQGALNEQFF. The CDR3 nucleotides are TGTGCCAGCAGCGGGCCGGGACAGGGGGCCTTAAATGAGCAGTTCTTC.

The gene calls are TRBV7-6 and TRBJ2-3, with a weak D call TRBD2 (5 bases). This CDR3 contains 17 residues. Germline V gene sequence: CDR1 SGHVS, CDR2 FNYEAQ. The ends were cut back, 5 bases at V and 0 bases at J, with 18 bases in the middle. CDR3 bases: TGTGCCAGCAGCGTAGGGATCAGCGGATCTAGCACAGATACGCAGTATTTT. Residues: CASSVGISGSSTDTQYF.

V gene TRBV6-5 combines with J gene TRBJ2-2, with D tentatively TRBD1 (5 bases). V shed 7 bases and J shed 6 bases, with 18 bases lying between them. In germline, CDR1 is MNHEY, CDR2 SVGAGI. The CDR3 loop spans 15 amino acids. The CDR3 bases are TGTGCCAGCACCCTCCAGGGTAGAAACCCCGGGGAGCTGTTTTTT. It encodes CASTLQGRNPGELFF.

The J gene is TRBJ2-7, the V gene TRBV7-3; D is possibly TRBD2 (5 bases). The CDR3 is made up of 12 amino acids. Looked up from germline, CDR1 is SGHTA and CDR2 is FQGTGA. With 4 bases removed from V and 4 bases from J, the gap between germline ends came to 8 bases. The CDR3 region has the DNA TGTGCCAGCAGCTCGCCGGGGTACGAGCAGTACTTC. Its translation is CASSSPGYEQYF.

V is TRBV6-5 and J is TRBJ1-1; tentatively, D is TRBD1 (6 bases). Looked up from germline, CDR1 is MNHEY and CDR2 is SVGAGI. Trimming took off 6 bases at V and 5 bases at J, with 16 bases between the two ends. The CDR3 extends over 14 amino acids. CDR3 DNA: TGTGCCAGCAGCTCGACTCTACAGGGAACTGAAGCTTTCTTT. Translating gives CASSSTLQGTEAFF.

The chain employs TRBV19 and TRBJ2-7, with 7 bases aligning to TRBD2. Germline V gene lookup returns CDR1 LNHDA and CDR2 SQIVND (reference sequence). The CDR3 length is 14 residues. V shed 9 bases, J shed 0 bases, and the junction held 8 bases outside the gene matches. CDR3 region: CASRSGTFSYEQYF. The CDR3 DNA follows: TGTGCCAGCCGGAGCGGGACCTTCTCCTACGAGCAGTACTTC.

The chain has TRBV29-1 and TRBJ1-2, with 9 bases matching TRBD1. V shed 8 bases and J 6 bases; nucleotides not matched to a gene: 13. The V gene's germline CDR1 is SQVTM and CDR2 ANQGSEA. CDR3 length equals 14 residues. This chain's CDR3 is CSSSGSTGGDGYTF. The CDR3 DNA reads TGCAGCAGTTCGGGGTCGACAGGGGGTGATGGCTACACCTTC.

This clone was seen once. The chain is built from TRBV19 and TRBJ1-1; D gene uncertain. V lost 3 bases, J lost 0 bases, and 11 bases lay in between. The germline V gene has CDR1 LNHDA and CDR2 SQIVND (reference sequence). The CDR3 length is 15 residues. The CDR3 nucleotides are TGTGCCAGTAGTATGGGTTACTTCCTGAACACTGAAGCTTTCTTT. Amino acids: CASSMGYFLNTEAFF.

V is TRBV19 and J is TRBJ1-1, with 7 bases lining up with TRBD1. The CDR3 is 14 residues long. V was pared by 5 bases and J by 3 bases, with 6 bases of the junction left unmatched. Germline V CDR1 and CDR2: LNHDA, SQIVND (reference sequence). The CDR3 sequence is CASSSQGPDTEAFF. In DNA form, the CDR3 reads TGTGCCAGTAGTTCACAGGGGCCAGACACTGAAGCTTTCTTT.

This CDR3 reads CASSLTGHSSGNTIYF. CDR3 nucleotide sequence: TGTGCCAGCAGCTTAACTGGGCACTCCTCTGGAAACACCATATATTTT. The rearrangement uses TRBV7-2 and TRBJ1-3; D ambiguous. The germline gives CDR1 SGHTA, CDR2 FQGNSA. V lost 2 bases to trimming and J lost 0 bases, with 11 bases between them. This CDR3 region has 16 residues.

For the CDR3, the DNA is TGTGCCAGCAGCTTGGGGAGGGACAGTCCGCTAAACTATGGCTACACCTTC. Translating it yields CASSLGRDSPLNYGYTF. This sequence joins TRBV5-6 and TRBJ1-2, with TRBD1 matching over 7 bases. Germline V gene lookup returns CDR1 SGHDT and CDR2 YYEEEE. CDR3 length: 17 amino acids. The trim removed 0 bases at V and 2 bases at J, leaving 10 bases unmatched.

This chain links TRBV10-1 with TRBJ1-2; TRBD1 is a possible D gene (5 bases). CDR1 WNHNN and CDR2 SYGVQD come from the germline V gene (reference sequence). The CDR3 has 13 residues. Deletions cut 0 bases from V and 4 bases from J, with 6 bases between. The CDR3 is CASSESGPYGYTF. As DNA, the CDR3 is TGCGCCAGCAGTGAGTCGGGGCCCTATGGCTACACCTTC.

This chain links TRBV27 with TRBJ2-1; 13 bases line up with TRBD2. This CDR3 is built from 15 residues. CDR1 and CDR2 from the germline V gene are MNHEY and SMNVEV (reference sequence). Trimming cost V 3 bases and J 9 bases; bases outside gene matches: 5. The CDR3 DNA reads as TGTGCCAGCAGTTTTTGGACTAGCGGGAGAGGTGAGCAGTTCTTC. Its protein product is CASSFWTSGRGEQFF.

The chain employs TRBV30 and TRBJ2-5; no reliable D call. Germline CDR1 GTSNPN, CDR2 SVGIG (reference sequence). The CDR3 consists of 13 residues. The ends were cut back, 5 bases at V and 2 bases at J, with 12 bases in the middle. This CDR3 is CAWALGLQETQYF. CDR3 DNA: TGTGCCTGGGCCCTCGGGTTACAAGAGACCCAGTACTTC.

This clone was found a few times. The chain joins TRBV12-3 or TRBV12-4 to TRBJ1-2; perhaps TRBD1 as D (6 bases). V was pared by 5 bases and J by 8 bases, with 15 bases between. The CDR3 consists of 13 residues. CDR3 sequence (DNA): TGTGCCAGCAGTCCGGACAGTCGCTGGGGCTACACCTTC. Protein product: CASSPDSRWGYTF.

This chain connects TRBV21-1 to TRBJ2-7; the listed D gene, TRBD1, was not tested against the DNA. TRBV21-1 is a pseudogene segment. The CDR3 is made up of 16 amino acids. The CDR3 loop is CASSKGARKSSYEQYF. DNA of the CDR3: TGTGCCAGCAGCAAAGGGGCACGGAAGAGCTCCTACGAGCAGTACTTC.

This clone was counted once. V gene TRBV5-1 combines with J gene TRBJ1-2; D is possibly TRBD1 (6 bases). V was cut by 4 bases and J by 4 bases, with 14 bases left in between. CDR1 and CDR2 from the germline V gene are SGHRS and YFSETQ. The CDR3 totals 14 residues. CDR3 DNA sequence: TGCGCCAGCAGCCCGGGGGGCACCCCCTATGGCTACACCTTC. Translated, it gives CASSPGGTPYGYTF.

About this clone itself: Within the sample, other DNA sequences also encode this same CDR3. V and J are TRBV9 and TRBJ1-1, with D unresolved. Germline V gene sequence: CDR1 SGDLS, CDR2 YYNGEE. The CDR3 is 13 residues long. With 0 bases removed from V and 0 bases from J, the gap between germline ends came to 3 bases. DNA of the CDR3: TGTGCCAGCAGCGTAGAGGTGAACACTGAAGCTTTCTTT. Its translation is CASSVEVNTEAFF.

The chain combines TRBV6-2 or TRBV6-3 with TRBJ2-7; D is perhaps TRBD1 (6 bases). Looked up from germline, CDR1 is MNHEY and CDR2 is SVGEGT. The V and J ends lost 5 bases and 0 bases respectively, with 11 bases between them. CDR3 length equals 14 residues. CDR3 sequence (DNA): TGTGCCAGCAGTCAGGACAGCGCCTCCTACGAGCAGTACTTC. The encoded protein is CASSQDSASYEQYF.

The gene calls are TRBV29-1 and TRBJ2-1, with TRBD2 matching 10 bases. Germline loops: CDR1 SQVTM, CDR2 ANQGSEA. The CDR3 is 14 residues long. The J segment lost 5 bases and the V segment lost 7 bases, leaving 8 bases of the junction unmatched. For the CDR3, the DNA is TGCAGCGCACCTAGCGGGAGCGCCCACAATGAGCAGTTCTTC. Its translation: CSAPSGSAHNEQFF.

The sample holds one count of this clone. CDR3 amino acids: CASSLFWLADNEQFF. The CDR3 DNA is TGTGCCAGCAGCTTGTTTTGGCTAGCCGACAATGAGCAGTTCTTC. The V call is TRBV5-6, the J call TRBJ2-1; possibly TRBD2 for D (5 bases). Germline CDR1 is SGHDT and CDR2 is YYEEEE. The V end lost 1 base, the J end lost 5 bases, and 13 bases lay between the germline ends. The CDR3 is 15 residues long.

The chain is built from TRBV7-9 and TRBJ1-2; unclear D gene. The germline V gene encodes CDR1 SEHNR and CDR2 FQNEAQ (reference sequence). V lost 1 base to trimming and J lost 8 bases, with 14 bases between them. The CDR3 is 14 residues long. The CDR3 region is CASSLVIGFEGYTF. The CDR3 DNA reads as TGTGCCAGCAGCTTAGTTATAGGGTTTGAGGGCTACACCTTC.

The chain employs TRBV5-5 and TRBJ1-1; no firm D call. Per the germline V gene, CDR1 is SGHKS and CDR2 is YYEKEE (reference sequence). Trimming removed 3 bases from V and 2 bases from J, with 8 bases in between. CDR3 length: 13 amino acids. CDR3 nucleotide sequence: TGTGCCAGCAGCTCACAGAGTAACACTGAAGCTTTCTTT. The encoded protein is CASSSQSNTEAFF.

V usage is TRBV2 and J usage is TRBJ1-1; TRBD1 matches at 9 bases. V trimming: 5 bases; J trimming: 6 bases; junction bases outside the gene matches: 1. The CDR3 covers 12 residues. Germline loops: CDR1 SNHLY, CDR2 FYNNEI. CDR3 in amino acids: CASSRQGAEAFF. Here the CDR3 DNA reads TGTGCCAGCAGTCGACAGGGGGCTGAAGCTTTCTTT.

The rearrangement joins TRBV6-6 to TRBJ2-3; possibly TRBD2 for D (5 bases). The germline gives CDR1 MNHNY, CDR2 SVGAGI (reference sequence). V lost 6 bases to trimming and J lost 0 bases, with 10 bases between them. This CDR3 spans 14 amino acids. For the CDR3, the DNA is TGTGCCAGCAGCCGCGGGCTAAGCACAGATACGCAGTATTTT. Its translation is CASSRGLSTDTQYF.

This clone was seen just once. The CDR3 is CASSLGPGIYEQYF. In DNA, the CDR3 is TGTGCCAGCAGCTTGGGTCCGGGGATCTACGAGCAGTACTTC. The chain has TRBV5-4 and TRBJ2-7, with D tentatively TRBD2 (5 bases). Germline lookup yields CDR1 SGHNT and CDR2 YYREEE (reference sequence). V was pared by 0 bases and J by 3 bases, with 10 bases between. This CDR3 comprises 14 residues.

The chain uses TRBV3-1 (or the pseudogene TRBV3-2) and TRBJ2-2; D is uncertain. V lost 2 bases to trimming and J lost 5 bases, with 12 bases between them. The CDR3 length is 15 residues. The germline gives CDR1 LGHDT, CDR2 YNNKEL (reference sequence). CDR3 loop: CASSQLAERTGELFF. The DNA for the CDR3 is TGTGCCAGCAGCCAATTGGCAGAGAGAACCGGGGAGCTGTTTTTT.